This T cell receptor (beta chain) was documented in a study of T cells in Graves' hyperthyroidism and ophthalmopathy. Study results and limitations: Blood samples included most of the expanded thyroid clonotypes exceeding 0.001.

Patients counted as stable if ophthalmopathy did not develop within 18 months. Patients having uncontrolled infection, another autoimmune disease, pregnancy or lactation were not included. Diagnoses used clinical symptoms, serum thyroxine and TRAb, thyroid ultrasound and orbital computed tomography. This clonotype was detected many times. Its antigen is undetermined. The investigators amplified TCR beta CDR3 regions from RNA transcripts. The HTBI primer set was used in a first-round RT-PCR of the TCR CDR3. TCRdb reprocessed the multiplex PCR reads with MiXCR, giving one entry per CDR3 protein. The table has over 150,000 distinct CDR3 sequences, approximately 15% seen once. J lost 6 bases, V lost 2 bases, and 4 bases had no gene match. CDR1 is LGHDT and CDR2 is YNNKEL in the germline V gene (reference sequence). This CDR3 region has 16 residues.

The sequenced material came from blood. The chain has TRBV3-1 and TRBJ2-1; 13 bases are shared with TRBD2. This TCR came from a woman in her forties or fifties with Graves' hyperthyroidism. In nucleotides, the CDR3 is TGTGCCAGCAGCCAACCGGGACTAGCGGGGACCAATGAGCAGTTCTTC. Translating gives CASSQPGLAGTNEQFF.